The sequence of this T cell receptor beta chain was determined in a study of T-cell memory formation after mild COVID-19. About the study: TCR clusters mostly belonged to single donors.

TCRdb analysed the 5' RACE reads with MiXCR anew, one entry per CDR3 protein. The table lists roughly 340,000 distinct CDR3 sequences, about 16% of them singletons. This receptor was obtained from a young man who had mild COVID-19 (a few samples of this study predate the infection). Cell type and time point are not known. The sample was PBMCs or a T cell subset sorted from them (not recorded which).

The DNA of the CDR3 is TGTGCCAGCAGTGATGACGTGACAGCCCCTAGGTCACCCCTCCACTTT. Translating it yields CASSDDVTAPRSPLHF. The chain uses TRBV6-1 and TRBJ1-6, with D possibly TRBD1 on 5 matching bases. V lost 3 bases and J lost 10, with 19 bases in between. This CDR3 is 16 amino acids long. Germline CDR1 reads MNHNS; CDR2 reads SASEGT.